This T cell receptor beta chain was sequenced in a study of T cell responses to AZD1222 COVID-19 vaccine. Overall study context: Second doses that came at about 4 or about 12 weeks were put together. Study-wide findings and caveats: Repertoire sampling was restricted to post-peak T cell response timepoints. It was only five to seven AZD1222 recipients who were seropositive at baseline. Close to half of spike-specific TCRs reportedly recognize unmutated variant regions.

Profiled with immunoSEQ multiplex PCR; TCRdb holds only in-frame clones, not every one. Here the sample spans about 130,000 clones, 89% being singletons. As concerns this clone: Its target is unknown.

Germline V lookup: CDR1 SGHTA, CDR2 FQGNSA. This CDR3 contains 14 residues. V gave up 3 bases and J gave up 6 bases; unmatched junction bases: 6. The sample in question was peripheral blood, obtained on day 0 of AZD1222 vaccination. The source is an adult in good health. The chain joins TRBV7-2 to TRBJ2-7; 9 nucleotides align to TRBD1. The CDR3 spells CASSFSVTGGEQYF. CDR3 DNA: TGTGCCAGCAGCTTTTCGGTGACAGGGGGCGAGCAGTACTTC. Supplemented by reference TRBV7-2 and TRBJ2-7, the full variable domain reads GAGVSQSPSNKVTEKGKDVELRCDPISGHTALYWYRQSLGQGLEFLIYFQGNSAPDKSGLPSDRFSAERTGGSVSTLTIQRTQQEDSAVYLCASSFSVTGGEQYFGPGTRLTVT.